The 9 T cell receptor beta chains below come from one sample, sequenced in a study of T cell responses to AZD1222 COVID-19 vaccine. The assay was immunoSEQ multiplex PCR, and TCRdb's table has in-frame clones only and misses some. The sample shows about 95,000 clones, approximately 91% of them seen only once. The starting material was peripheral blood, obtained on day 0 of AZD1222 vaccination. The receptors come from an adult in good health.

The CDR3: CAISGGQSYEQYF. CDR3 nucleotides: TGTGCCATCTCGGGAGGACAGTCCTACGAGCAGTACTTC. The chain links TRBV10-3 to TRBJ2-7; the D gene is possibly TRBD2 (7 bases). V shed 8 bases and J shed 1 base, with 12 bases lying between them. Per the germline V gene, CDR1 is ENHRY and CDR2 is SYGVKD. CDR3 size: 13 residues.

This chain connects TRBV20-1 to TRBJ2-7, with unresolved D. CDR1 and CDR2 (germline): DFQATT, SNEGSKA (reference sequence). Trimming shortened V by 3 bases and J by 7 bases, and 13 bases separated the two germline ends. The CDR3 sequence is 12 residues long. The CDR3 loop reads CSASFAGWEQYF. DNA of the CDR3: TGCAGTGCTAGTTTTGCTGGATGGGAGCAGTACTTC.

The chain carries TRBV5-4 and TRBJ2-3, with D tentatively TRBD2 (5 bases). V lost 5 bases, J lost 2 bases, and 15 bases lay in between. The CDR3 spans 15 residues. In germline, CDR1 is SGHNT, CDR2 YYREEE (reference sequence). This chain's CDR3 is CASRPHGVITDTQYF. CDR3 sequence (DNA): TGTGCCAGCAGGCCCCACGGGGTCATCACAGATACGCAGTATTTT.

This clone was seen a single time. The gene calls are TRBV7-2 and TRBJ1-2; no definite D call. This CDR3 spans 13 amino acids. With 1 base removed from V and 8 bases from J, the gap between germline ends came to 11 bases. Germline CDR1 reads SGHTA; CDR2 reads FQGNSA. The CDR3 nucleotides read TGTGCCAGCAGCTTAGGCCCCTGGCTCGGCTACACCTTC. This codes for CASSLGPWLGYTF.

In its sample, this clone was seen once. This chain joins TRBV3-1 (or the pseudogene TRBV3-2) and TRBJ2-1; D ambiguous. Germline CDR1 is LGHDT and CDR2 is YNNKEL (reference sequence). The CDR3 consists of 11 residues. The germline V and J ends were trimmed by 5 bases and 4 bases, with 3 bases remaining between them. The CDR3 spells CASSTYNEQFF. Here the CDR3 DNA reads TGTGCCAGCAGCACGTACAATGAGCAGTTCTTC.

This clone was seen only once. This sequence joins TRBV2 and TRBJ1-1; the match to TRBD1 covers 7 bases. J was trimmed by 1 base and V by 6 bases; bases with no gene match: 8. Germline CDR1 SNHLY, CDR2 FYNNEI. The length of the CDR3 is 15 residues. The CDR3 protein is CASRRDSGGNTEAFF. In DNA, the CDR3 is TGTGCCAGCAGAAGGGACAGTGGAGGGAACACTGAAGCTTTCTTT.

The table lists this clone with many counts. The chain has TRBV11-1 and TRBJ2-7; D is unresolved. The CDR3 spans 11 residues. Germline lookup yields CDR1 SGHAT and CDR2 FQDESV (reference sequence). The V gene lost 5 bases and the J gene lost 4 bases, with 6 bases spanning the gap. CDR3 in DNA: TGTGCCAGCAGCCGAGAGTACGAGCAGTACTTC. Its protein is CASSREYEQYF.

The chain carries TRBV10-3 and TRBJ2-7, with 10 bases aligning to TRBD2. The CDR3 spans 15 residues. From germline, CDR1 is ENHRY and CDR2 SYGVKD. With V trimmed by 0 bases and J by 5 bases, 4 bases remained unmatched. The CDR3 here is CAISESGLAGDEQYF. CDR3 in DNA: TGTGCCATCAGTGAGTCGGGGCTAGCGGGGGACGAGCAGTACTTC.

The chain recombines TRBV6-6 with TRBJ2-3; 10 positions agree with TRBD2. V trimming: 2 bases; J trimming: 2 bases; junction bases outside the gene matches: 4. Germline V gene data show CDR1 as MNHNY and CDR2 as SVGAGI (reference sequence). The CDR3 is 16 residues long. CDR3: CASSYLAGDPTDTQYF. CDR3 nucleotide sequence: TGTGCCAGCAGTTACCTAGCGGGGGACCCCACAGATACGCAGTATTTT.